This entry lists 2 T cell receptor beta chains sequenced from one sample in a study of human T cells and chemical hapten exposure. Extraction yielded total RNA from whole blood (unfractionated). Via MiXCR, TCRdb re-called the 5' RACE reads, giving one row per CDR3 protein. The profile shows more than 140,000 distinct CDR3 sequences, over 3.5% of them singletons. The source of these receptors is a female donor in good health.

The sample holds many counts of this clonotype. The chain uses TRBV18 and TRBJ2-5, with D perhaps TRBD2 (6 bases). Germline V gene sequence: CDR1 KGHSH, CDR2 LQKENI. The CDR3 has 13 amino acids. Deletions cut 11 bases from V and 0 bases from J, with 13 bases between. The CDR3 is CAGGKTDQETQYF. CDR3 DNA: TGTGCCGGGGGGAAGACAGACCAAGAGACCCAGTACTTC.

This clonotype came up a few times. V gene TRBV14 combines with J gene TRBJ2-3; a weak D match, TRBD2 (6 bases). CDR3 size: 15 residues. The V end was cut by 2 bases, the J end by 5 bases, with 14 bases between. The germline V gene has CDR1 SGHDN and CDR2 FVKESK. The CDR3 region has the DNA TGTGCCAGCAGCCAATGGGGGGTGACTAAAGATACGCAGTATTTT. Amino acids: CASSQWGVTKDTQYF.